The 14 T cell receptor beta chains presented below share a single source sample, sequenced in a study of blood T cell repertoires in COVID-19. The protocol was immunoSEQ multiplex PCR, while the TCRdb copy is restricted to in-frame clones and leaves out a portion. The sample has hundreds of thousands of clones, less than 90% seen once; the top ten hold 2.5% to 3.5%. Source material: PBMCs or T cells enriched from blood (not recorded which). These receptors originate from a woman aged 50 to 60 who had recovered from COVID-19.

The chain is built from TRBV7-2 and TRBJ1-4; 8 nucleotides line up with TRBD1. There are 15 residues in the CDR3. The germline CDR1 and CDR2 sequences are SGHTA and FQGNSA. Losses at the gene ends were 5 bases for V and 4 bases for J; bases not matched to a gene: 6. In DNA, the CDR3 is TGTGCCAGCAGCGCCAGGGGGCACGGTAATGAAAAACTGTTTTTT. This encodes CASSARGHGNEKLFF.

The chain carries TRBV28 and TRBJ1-2; D is ambiguous. The ends were cut back, 3 bases at V and 3 bases at J, with 17 bases in the middle. The CDR3 covers 16 residues. Germline V gives CDR1 MDHEN, CDR2 SYDVKM. CDR3 loop: CASSFNSLRVHYGYTF. The CDR3, as DNA: TGTGCCAGCAGTTTCAACTCATTGAGGGTGCACTATGGCTACACCTTC.

The CDR3 reads CASSPQGQGISTEAFF. The CDR3 DNA reads TGTGCCAGCAGCCCTCAGGGACAGGGCATTAGCACTGAAGCTTTCTTT. The chain carries TRBV7-2 and TRBJ1-1, with TRBD1 identical over 9 bases. With 5 bases clipped from V and 4 bases from J, the junction kept 11 bases outside the gene matches. Germline assignment: CDR1 SGHTA and CDR2 FQGNSA. This CDR3 is built from 16 residues.

This clone was counted between two and nine times. This sequence joins TRBV24-1 and TRBJ2-2, with TRBD2 matching 8 bases. The CDR3 covers 16 residues. V lost 2 bases, J lost 6 bases, and 7 bases stayed unmatched. Germline CDR1 is KGHDR and CDR2 is SFDVKD. This chain's CDR3 is CATSDSPGLDSGELFF. Here the CDR3 DNA reads TGTGCCACCAGTGATTCTCCGGGACTAGATTCCGGGGAGCTGTTTTTT.

The chain combines TRBV7-9 with TRBJ1-1; D is unresolved. Trimming removed 1 base from V and 0 bases from J, with 9 bases in between. In germline, CDR1 is SEHNR, CDR2 FQNEAQ (reference sequence). This CDR3 spans 15 amino acids. CDR3 in amino acids: CASSLVGSLNTEAFF. The CDR3 nucleotides are TGTGCCAGCAGCTTAGTGGGCAGCCTGAACACTGAAGCTTTCTTT.

The chain is built from TRBV28 and TRBJ1-5, with a tentative D call TRBD1 (6 bases). The CDR3 contains 15 residues. V was clipped by 7 bases and J by 0 bases, with 13 bases between them. Germline loops: CDR1 MDHEN, CDR2 SYDVKM. This CDR3 is CASTLGANSNQPQHF. CDR3 DNA: TGTGCCAGCACCCTGGGGGCGAATAGCAATCAGCCCCAGCATTTT. Full variable domain (remainder filled in from reference TRBV28 and TRBJ1-5): DVKVTQSSRYLVKRTGEKVFLECVQDMDHENMFWYRQDPGLGLRLIYFSYDVKMKEKGDIPEGYSVSREKKERFSLILESASTNQTSMYLCASTLGANSNQPQHFGDGTRLSIL.

The gene calls are TRBV28 and TRBJ2-1; TRBD2 matches at 8 bases. V lost 6 bases and J lost 4; bases outside the gene matches: 8. This CDR3 is 15 amino acids long. The V gene's germline CDR1 is MDHEN and CDR2 SYDVKM. The CDR3 loop is CASRQKREPYNEQFF. CDR3 in DNA: TGTGCCAGCAGGCAGAAGCGGGAGCCGTACAATGAGCAGTTCTTC.

This chain uses TRBV7-9 with TRBJ2-7, with 9 bases that match TRBD1. V trimming: 3 bases; J trimming: 6 bases; junction bases outside the gene matches: 12. Germline CDR1 and CDR2: SEHNR and FQNEAQ (reference sequence). The CDR3 consists of 16 residues. This CDR3 reads CASSLDHRGQFREQYF. Written as DNA, the CDR3 is TGTGCCAGCAGCTTGGACCACAGGGGGCAGTTCCGCGAGCAGTACTTC. Together with reference TRBV7-9 and TRBJ2-7, the CDR3 gives the full variable domain: DTGVSQNPRHKITKRGQNVTFRCDPISEHNRLYWYRQTLGQGPEFLTYFQNEAQLEKSRLLSDRFSAERPKGSFSTLEIQRTEQGDSAMYLCASSLDHRGQFREQYFGPGTRLTVT.

The chain carries TRBV28 and TRBJ1-1; unclear D gene. Between the trimmed V and J ends, which lost 5 bases and 0 bases, there was a span of 13 bases. This CDR3 is 15 amino acids long. Germline CDR1 reads MDHEN; CDR2 reads SYDVKM. In nucleotides, the CDR3 is TGTGCCAGCAGTCCCCGGGGAGTCATGAACACTGAAGCTTTCTTT. Translated, it gives CASSPRGVMNTEAFF.

The chain carries TRBV7-6 and TRBJ2-3, with unresolved D. CDR3 length: 14 amino acids. Deletions cut 5 bases from V and 0 bases from J, with 9 bases between. Germline CDR1 is SGHVS and CDR2 is FNYEAQ. DNA of the CDR3: TGTGCCAGCAGCCCCCTGTCTAGCACAGATACGCAGTATTTT. Its protein product is CASSPLSSTDTQYF.

V gene TRBV5-1 combines with J gene TRBJ2-1; TRBD2 matches 9 bases. From germline, CDR1 is SGHRS and CDR2 YFSETQ. The CDR3 runs 18 residues. V dropped 4 bases and J dropped 3; count of bases not matched to a gene: 14. The DNA of the CDR3 is TGCGCCAGCAGCCCCTACCAAGGCGGGAGGGCCTTCTACAATGAGCAGTTCTTC. Translation: CASSPYQGGRAFYNEQFF. The complete variable domain, with remaining parts taken from reference TRBV5-1 and TRBJ2-1, reads KAGVTQTPRYLIKTRGQQVTLSCSPISGHRSVSWYQQTPGQGLQFLFEYFSETQRNKGNFPGRFSGRQFSNSRSEMNVSTLELGDSALYLCASSPYQGGRAFYNEQFFGPGTRLTVL.

Written as DNA, the CDR3 is TGTGCCAGCAGCCCCGCCGACAGAAGCTCTGGAAACACCATATATTTT. Translation: CASSPADRSSGNTIYF. The V and J genes are TRBV7-3 and TRBJ1-3, with a weak D call TRBD1 (5 bases). The CDR3 consists of 16 residues. Between the trimmed V and J ends, which lost 5 bases and 0 bases, there was a span of 14 bases. Germline V CDR1 and CDR2: SGHTA, FQGTGA. Full variable domain (missing parts from reference TRBV7-3 and TRBJ1-3): GAGVSQTPSNKVTEKGKYVELRCDPISGHTALYWYRQSLGQGPEFLIYFQGTGAADDSGLPNDRFFAVRPEGSVSTLKIQRTERGDSAVYLCASSPADRSSGNTIYFGEGSWLTVV.

The gene calls are TRBV27 and TRBJ2-2; TRBD2 aligns across 7 bases. CDR1 is MNHEY, CDR2 SMNVEV, per germline (reference sequence). V lost 8 bases to trimming and J lost 0 bases; unmatched junction nucleotides: 9. This CDR3 is 16 amino acids long. CDR3 in amino acids: CASLLSGMTNTGELFF. CDR3 in DNA: TGTGCCAGCCTACTGAGCGGGATGACGAACACCGGGGAGCTGTTTTTT.

This clone was seen once. The chain joins TRBV15 to TRBJ1-2, with D perhaps TRBD1 (6 bases). The CDR3 consists of 16 residues. Germline V gene data show CDR1 as LNHNV and CDR2 as YYDKDF (reference sequence). With 0 bases removed from V and 4 bases from J, the gap between germline ends came to 15 bases. The CDR3 sequence is CATSRDSGGAGYGYTF. The CDR3 nucleotides read TGTGCCACCAGCAGAGATTCTGGGGGGGCAGGCTATGGCTACACCTTC.